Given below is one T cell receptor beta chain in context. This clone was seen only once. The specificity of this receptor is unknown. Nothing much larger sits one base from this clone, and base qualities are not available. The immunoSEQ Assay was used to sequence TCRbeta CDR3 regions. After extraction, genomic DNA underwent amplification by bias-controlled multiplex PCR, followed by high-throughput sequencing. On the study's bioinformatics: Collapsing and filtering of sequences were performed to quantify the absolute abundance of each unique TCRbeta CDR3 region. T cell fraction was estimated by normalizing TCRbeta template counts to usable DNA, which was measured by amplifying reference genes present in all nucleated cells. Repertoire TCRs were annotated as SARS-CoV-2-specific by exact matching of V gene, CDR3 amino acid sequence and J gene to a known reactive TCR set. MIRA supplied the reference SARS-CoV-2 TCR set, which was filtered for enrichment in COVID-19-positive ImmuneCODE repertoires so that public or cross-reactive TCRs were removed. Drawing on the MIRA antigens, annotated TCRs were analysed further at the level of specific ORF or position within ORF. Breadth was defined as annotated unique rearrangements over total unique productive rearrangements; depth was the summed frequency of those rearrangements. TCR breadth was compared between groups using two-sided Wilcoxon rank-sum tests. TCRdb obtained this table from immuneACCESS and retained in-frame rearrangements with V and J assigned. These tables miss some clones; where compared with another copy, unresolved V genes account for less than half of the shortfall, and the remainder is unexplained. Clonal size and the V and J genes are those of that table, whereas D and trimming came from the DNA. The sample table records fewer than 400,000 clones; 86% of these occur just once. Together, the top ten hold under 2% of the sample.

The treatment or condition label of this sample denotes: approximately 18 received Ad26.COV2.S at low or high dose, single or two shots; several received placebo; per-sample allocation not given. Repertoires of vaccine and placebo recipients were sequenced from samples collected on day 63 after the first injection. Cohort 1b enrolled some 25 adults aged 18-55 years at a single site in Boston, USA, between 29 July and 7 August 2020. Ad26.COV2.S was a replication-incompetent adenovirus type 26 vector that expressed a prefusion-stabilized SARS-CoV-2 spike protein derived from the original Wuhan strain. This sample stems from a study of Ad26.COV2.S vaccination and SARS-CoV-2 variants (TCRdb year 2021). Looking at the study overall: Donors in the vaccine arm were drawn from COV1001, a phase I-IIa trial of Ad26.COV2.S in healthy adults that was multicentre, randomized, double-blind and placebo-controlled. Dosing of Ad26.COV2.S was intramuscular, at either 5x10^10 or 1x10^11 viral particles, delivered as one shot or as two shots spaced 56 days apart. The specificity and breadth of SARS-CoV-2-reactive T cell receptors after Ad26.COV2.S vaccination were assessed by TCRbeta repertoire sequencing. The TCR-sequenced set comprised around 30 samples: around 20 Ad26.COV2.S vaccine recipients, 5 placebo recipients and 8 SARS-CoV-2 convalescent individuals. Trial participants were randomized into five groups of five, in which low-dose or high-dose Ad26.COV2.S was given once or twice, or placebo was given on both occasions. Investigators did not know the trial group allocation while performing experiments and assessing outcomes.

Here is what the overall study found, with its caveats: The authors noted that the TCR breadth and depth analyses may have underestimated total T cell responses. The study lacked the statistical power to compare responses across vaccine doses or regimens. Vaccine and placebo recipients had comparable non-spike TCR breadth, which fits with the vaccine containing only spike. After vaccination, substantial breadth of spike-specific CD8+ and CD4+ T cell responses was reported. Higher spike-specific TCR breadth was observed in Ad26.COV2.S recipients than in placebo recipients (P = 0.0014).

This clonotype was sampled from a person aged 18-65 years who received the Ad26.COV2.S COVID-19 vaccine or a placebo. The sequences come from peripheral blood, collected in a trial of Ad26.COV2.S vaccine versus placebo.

CDR3 region: CASSYGVTATDTQYF. The nucleotide sequence is TGTGCCAGCAGTTACGGGGTGACAGCGACAGATACGCAGTATTTT. The chain uses TRBV6-5 and TRBJ2-3; the D gene is perhaps TRBD1, on 5 matching bases. Measured from the cysteine to the phenylalanine, the CDR3 is 15 residues long. The entry retains the CDR3 DNA only, 45 bases that are in frame from base 1. V sheds 2 bases and J sheds 3 bases, leaving 12 bases between their ends. CDR1 and CDR2 are read off the germline V gene as MNHEY and SVGAGI.